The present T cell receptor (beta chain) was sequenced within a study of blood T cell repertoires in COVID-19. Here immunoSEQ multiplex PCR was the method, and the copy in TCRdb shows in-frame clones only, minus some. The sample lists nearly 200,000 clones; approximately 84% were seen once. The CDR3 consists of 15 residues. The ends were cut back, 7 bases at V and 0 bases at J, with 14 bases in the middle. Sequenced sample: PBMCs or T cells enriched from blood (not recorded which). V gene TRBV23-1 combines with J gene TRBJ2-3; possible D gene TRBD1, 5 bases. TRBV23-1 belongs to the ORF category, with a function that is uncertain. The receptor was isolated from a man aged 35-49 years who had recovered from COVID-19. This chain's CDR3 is CASTVEDISTDTQYF. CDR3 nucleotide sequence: TGCGCCAGCACCGTCGAGGACATAAGCACAGATACGCAGTATTTT.